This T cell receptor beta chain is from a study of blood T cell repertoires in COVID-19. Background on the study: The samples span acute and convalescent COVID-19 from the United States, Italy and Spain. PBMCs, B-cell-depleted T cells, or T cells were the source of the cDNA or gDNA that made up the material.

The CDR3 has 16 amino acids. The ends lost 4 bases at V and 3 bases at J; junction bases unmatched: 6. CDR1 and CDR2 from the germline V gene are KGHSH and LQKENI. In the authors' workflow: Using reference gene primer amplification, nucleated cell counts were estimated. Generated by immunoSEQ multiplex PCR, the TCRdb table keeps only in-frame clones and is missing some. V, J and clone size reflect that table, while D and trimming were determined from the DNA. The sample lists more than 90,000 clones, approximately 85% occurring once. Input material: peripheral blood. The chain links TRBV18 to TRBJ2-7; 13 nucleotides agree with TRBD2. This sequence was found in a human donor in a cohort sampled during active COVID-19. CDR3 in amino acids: CASSRTGTSGNYEQYF. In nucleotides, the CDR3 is TGTGCCAGCTCACGGACCGGGACTAGCGGGAACTACGAGCAGTACTTC.